This T cell receptor (beta chain) was sequenced in a study of CD8 T cells in ankylosing spondylitis. This clonotype occurred a few times. Its antigen is undetermined. Quantitative barcoded 5'-RACE was used to prepare TCR beta libraries. Each CDR3 protein is one row after TCRdb ran MiXCR on the 5' RACE reads. Of 250,000 to 300,000 distinct CDR3 sequences in the sample, 20% were seen once. CDR3 size: 14 residues. Trimming removed 0 bases from V and 4 bases from J, with 10 bases in between. The germline gives CDR1 SGHAT, CDR2 FQNNGV. Overall study findings and caveats: The authors found the disease-linked clones to be CD8+ and relatively rare in peripheral blood. There was reportedly significant enrichment of clones that were disease-linked in matched ankylosing spondylitis synovial fluid.

The sample consisted of blood, either unsorted or a sorted T cell fraction (not recorded which). The TCR comes from a male donor with ankylosing spondylitis or in good health (not recorded which). V is TRBV11-2 and J is TRBJ2-7; no clear D. This chain's CDR3 is CASSLDYRLYEQYV. The CDR3 nucleotides are TGTGCCAGCAGCTTAGATTACAGACTTTACGAGCAGTACGTC.